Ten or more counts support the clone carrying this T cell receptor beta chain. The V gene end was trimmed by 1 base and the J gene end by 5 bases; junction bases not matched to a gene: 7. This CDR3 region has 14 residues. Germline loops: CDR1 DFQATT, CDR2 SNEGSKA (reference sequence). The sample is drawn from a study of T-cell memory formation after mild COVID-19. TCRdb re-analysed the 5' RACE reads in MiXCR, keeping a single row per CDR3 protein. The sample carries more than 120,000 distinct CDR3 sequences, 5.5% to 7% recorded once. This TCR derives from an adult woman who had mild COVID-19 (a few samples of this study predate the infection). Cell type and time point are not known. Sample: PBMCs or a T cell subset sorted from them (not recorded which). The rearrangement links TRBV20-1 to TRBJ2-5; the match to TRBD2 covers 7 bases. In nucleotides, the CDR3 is TGCAGTGCTAGAGCGGGAGGTGGCCATGAGACCCAGTACTTC. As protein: CSARAGGGHETQYF.